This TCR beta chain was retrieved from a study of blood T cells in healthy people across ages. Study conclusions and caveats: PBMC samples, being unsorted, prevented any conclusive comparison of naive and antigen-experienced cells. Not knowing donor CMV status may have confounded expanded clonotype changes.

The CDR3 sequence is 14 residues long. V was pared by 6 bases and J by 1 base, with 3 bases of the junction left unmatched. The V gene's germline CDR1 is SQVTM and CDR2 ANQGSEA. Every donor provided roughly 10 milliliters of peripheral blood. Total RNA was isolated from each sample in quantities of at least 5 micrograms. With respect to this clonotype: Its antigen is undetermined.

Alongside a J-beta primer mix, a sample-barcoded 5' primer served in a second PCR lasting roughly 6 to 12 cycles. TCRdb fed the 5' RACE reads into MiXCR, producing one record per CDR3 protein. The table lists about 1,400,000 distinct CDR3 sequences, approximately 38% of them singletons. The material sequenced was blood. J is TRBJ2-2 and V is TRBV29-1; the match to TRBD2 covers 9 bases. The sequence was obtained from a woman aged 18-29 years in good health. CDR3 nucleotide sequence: TGCAGCGTCGGACTAGCGCTGAACACCGGGGAGCTGTTTTTT. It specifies CSVGLALNTGELFF.